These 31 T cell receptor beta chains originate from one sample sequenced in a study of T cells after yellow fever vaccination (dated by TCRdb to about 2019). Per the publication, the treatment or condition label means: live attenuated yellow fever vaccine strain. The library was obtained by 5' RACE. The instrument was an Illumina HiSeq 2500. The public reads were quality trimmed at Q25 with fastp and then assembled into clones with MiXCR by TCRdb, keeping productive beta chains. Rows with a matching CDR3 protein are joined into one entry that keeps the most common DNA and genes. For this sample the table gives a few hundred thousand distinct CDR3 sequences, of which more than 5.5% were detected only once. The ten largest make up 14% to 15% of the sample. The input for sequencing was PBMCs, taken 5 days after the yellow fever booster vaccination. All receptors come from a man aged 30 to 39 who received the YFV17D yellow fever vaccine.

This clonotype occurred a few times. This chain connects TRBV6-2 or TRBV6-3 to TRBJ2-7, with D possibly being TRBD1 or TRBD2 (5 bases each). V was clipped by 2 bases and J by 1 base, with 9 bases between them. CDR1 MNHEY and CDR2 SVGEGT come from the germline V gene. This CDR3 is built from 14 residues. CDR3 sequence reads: CASSYRDASYEQYF. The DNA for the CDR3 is TGTGCCAGCAGTTACCGGGACGCGTCCTACGAGCAGTACTTC.

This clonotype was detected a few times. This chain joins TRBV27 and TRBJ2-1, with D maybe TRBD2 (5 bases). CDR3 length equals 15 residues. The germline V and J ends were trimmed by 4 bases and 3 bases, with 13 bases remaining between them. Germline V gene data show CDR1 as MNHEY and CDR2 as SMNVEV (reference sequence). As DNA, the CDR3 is TGTGCCAGCAGTTCAGTAGCGAGAGGCTACAATGAGCAGTTCTTC. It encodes CASSSVARGYNEQFF.

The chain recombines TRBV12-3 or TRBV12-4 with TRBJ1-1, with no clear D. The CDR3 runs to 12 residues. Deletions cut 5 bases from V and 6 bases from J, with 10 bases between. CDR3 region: CASSLDISEAFF. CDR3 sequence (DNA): TGTGCCAGCAGTCTAGACATTTCTGAAGCTTTCTTT.

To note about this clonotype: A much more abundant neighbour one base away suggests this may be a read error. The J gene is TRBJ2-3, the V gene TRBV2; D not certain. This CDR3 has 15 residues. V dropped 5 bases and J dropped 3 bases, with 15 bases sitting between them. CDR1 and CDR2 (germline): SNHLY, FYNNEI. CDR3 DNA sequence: TGTGCCAGCAGTTCAGCGAGAGTGGGAACAGATACGCAGTATTTT. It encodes CASSSARVGTDTQYF.

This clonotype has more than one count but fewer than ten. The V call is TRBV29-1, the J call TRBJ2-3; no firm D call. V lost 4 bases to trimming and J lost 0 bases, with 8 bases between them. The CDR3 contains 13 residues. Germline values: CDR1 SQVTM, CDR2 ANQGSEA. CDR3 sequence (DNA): TGCAGCGTTGTGTTTGTAAGCACAGATACGCAGTATTTT. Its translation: CSVVFVSTDTQYF.

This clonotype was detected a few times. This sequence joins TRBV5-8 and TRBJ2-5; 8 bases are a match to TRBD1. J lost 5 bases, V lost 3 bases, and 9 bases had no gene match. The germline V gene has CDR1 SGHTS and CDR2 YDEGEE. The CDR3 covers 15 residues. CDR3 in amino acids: CASSSPYRGSETQYF. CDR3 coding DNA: TGTGCCAGCAGCTCGCCTTACAGGGGGTCTGAGACCCAGTACTTC.

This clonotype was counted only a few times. The DNA for the CDR3 is TGTGCCAGCAGTTTCAACCGGGACAGAAATCAGCCCCAGCATTTT. This encodes CASSFNRDRNQPQHF. The chain is built from TRBV28 and TRBJ1-5; 7 nucleotides match TRBD1. This CDR3 has 15 residues. Trimming cost V 3 bases and J 4 bases; bases outside gene matches: 6. CDR1 and CDR2 from the germline V gene are MDHEN and SYDVKM.

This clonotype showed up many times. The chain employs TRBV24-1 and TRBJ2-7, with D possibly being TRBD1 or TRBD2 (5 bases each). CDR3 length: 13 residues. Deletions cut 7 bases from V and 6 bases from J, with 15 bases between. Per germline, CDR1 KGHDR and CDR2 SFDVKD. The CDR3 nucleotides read TGTGCCACCAGACCGGGACGGAGGACCGAGCAGTACTTC. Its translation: CATRPGRRTEQYF.

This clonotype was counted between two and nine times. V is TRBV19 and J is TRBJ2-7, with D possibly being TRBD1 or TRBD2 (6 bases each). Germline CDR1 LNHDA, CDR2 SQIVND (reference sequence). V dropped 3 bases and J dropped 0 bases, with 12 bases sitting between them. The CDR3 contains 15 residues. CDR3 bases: TGTGCCAGTAGTATTTTGGGGGGCAGCTCCTACGAGCAGTACTTC. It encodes CASSILGGSSYEQYF. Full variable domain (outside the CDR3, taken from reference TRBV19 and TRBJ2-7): DGGITQSPKYLFRKEGQNVTLSCEQNLNHDAMYWYRQDPGQGLRLIYYSQIVNDFQKGDIAEGYSVSREKKESFPLTVTSAQKNPTAFYLCASSILGGSSYEQYFGPGTRLTVT.

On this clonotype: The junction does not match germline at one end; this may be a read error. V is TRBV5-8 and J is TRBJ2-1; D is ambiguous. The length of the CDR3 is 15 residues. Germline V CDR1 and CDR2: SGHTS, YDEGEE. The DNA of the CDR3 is TGTGCCAGCAGCTTGGCCTTTAGTTCCTACAATGGGCAGTTCTTC. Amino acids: CASSLAFSSYNGQFF. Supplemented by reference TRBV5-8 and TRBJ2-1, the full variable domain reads EAGVTQSPTHLIKTRGQQATLRCSPISGHTSVYWYQQALGLGLQFLLWYDEGEERNRGNFPPRFSGRQFPNYSSELNVNALELEDSALYLCASSLAFSSYNGQFFGPGTRLTVL.

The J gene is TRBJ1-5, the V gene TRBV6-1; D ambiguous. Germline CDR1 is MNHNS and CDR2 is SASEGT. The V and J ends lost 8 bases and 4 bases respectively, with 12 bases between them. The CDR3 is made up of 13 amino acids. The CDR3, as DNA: TGTGCCAGCCAGGAAGGGCCGAATCAGCCCCAGCATTTT. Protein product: CASQEGPNQPQHF.

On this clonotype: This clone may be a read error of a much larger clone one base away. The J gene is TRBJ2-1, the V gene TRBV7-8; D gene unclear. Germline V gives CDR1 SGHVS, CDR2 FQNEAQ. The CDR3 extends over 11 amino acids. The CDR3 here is CASRQNNDQFF. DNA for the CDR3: TGTGCCAGCCGGCAAAACAATGATCAGTTCTTC.

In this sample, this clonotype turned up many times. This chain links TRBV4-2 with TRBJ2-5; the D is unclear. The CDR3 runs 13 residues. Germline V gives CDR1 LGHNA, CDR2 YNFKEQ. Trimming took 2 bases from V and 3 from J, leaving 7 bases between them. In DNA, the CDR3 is TGTGCCAGCAGCCAACGAGCAGAAGAGACCCAGTACTTC. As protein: CASSQRAEETQYF.

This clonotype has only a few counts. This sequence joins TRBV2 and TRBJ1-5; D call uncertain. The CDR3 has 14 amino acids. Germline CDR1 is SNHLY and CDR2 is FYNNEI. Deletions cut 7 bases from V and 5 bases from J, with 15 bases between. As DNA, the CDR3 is TGTGCCAGCACGGATCGCAGAAATGATCAGCCCCAGCATTTT. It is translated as CASTDRRNDQPQHF.

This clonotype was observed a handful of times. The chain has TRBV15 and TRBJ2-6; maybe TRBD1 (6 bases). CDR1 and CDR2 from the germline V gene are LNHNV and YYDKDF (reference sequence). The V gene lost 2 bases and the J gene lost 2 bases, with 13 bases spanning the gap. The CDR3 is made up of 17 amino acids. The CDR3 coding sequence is TGTGCCACCAGCAGATCCCCACAGGGTCCTGGGGCCAACGTCCTGACTTTC. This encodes CATSRSPQGPGANVLTF.

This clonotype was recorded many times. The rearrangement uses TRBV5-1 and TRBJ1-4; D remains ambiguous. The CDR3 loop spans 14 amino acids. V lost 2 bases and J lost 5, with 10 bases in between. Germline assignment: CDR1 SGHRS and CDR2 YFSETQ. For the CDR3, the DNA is TGCGCCAGCAGCTTATTAACCTACAATGAAAAACTGTTTTTT. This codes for CASSLLTYNEKLFF.

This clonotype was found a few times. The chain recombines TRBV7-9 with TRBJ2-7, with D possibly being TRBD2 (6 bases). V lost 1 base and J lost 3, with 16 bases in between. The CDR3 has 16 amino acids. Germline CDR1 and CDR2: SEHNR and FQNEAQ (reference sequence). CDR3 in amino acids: CASSLVGGATFYEQYF. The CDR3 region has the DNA TGTGCCAGCAGCTTAGTCGGGGGTGCCACCTTCTACGAGCAGTACTTC.

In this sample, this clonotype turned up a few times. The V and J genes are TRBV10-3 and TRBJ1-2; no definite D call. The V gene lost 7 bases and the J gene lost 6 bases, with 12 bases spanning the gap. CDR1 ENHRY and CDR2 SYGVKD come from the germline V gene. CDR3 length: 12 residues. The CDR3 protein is CAINGGNDGYTF. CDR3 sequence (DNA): TGTGCCATCAATGGAGGGAATGATGGCTACACCTTC.

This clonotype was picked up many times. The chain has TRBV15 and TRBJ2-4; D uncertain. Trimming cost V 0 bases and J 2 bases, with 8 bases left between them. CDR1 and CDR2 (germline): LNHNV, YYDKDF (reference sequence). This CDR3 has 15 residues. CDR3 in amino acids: CATSRDSATKNIQYF. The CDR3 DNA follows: TGTGCCACCAGCAGAGATTCAGCCACCAAAAACATTCAGTACTTC.

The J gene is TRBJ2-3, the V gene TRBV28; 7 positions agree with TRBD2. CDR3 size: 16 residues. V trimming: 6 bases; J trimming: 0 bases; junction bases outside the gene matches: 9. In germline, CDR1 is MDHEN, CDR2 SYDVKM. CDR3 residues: CASRPGTKASTDTQYF. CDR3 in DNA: TGTGCCAGCAGACCCGGGACTAAGGCTAGCACAGATACGCAGTATTTT.

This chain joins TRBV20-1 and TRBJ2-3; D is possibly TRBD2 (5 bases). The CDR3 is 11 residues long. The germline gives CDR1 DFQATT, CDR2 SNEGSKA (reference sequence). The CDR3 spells CSAPPGDTQYF. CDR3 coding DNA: TGCAGCGCGCCGCCGGGGGATACGCAGTATTTT.

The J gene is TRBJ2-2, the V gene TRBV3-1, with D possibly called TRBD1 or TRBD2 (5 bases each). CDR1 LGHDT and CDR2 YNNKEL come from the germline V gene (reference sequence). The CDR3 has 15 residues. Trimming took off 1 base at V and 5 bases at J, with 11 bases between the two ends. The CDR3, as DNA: TGTGCCAGCAGCCAAGCGGGGCCTGGGACCGGGGAGCTGTTTTTT. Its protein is CASSQAGPGTGELFF. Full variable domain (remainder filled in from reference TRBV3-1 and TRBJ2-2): DTAVSQTPKYLVTQMGNDKSIKCEQNLGHDTMYWYKQDSKKFLKIMFSYNNKELIINETVPNRFSPKSPDKAHLNLHINSLELGDSAVYFCASSQAGPGTGELFFGEGSRLTVL.

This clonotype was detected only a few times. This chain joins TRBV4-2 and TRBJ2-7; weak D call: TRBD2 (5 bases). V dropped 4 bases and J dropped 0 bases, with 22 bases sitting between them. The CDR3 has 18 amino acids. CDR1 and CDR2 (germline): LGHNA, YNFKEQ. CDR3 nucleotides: TGTGCCAGCAGCCTTACTTTTCTTCCAGCGGAGAGCTCCTACGAGCAGTACTTC. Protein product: CASSLTFLPAESSYEQYF.

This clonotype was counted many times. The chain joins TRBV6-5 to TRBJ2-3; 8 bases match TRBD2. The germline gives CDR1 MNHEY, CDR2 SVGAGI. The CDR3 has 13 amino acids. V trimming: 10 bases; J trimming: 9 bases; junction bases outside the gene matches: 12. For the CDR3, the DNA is TGTGCCACCTCGGGGGGGGTGACGGGGACGCAGTATTTT. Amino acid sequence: CATSGGVTGTQYF.

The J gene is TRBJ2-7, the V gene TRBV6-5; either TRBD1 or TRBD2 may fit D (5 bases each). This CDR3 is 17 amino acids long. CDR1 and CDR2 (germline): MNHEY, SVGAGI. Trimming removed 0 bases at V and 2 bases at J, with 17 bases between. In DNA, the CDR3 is TGTGCCAGCAGTTACTCGAAGGCCGGGGCTCTCGCCTACGAGCAGTACTTC. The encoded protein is CASSYSKAGALAYEQYF.

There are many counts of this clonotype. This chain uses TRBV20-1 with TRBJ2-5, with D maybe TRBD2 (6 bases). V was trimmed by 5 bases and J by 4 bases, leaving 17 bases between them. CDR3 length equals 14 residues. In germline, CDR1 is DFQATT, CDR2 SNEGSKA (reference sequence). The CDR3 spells CSAGRLTSGETQYF. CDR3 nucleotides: TGCAGTGCTGGCCGCCTGACTAGTGGAGAGACCCAGTACTTC.

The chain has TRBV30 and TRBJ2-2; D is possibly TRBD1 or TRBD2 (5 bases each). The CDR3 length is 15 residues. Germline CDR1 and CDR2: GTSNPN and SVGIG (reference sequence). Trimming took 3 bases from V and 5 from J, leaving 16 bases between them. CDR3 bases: TGTGCCTGGAGCGATGACAGAGGGAGAACCGGGGAGCTGTTTTTT. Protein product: CAWSDDRGRTGELFF.

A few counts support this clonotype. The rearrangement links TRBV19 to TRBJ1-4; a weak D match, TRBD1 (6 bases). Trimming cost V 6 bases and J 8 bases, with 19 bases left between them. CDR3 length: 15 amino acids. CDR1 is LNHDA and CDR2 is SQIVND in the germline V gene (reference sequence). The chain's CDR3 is CASSETRGLEEKLFF. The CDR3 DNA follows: TGTGCCAGTAGCGAAACCAGGGGACTCGAGGAAAAACTGTTTTTT. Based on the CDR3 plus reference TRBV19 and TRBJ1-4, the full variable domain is DGGITQSPKYLFRKEGQNVTLSCEQNLNHDAMYWYRQDPGQGLRLIYYSQIVNDFQKGDIAEGYSVSREKKESFPLTVTSAQKNPTAFYLCASSETRGLEEKLFFGSGTQLSVL.

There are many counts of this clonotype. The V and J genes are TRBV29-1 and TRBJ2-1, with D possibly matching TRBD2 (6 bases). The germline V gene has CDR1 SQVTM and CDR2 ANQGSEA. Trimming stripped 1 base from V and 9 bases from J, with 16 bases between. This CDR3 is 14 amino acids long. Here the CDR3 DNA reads TGCAGCGTTGAAGGAGGTAGCGGAGCGGGTGAGCAGTTCTTC. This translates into CSVEGGSGAGEQFF.

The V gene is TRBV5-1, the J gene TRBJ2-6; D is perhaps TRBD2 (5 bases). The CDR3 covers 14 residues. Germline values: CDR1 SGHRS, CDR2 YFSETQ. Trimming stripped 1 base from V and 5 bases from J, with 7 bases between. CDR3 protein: CASSLKDWANVLTF. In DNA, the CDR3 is TGCGCCAGCAGCTTGAAGGACTGGGCCAACGTCCTGACTTTC.

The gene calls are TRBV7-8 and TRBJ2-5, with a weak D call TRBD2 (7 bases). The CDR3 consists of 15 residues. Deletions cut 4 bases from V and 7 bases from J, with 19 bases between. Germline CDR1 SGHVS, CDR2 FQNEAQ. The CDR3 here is CASSSVGGGEGTQYF. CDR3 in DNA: TGTGCCAGCAGCTCCGTGGGCGGGGGCGAGGGGACCCAGTACTTC.